These 21 T cell receptor beta chains came from one sample sequenced in a study of shared T cell receptors in the human thymus. Assay used: immunoSEQ multiplex PCR; TCRdb lists only in-frame clones, some missing. The sample gives about 540,000 clones, around 78% of which show up once; around 0.013% is in the top ten. These records were also assigned to another study, of human thymus T cells.

Sequences were obtained from thymocytes. The receptors were gathered from a boy under two years old with a congenital heart defect.

The chain recombines TRBV28 with TRBJ2-7; tentative D call: TRBD2 (6 bases). This CDR3 region has 14 residues. Germline-derived CDR1 and CDR2 are MDHEN and SYDVKM. Between the trimmed V and J ends, which lost 6 bases and 5 bases, there was a span of 17 bases. CDR3 in DNA: TGTGCCAGCAGGAGGAAGGGACTGAGGGACGAGCAGTACTTC. Encoded protein: CASRRKGLRDEQYF.

Here the CDR3 reads CASSSDEGRDYGYTF. CDR3 nucleotide sequence: TGTGCCAGCAGCTCAGACGAAGGTCGGGACTATGGCTACACCTTC. This sequence joins TRBV14 and TRBJ1-2; D remains unclear. The ends were cut back, 5 bases at V and 3 bases at J, with 16 bases in the middle. The CDR3 sequence is 15 residues long. Germline assignment: CDR1 SGHDN and CDR2 FVKESK. Together with reference TRBV14 and TRBJ1-2, the CDR3 gives the full variable domain: EAGVTQFPSHSVIEKGQTVTLRCDPISGHDNLYWYRRVMGKEIKFLLHFVKESKQDESGMPNNRFLAERTGGTYSTLKVQPAELEDSGVYFCASSSDEGRDYGYTFGSGTRLTVV.

This clone appeared a single time. The CDR3 nucleotides are TGTGCCAGCAGTGAACGTGTCTCGGGCTACGAGCAGTACTTC. Translating it yields CASSERVSGYEQYF. The chain is built from TRBV6-1 and TRBJ2-7; D remains unclear. The length of the CDR3 is 14 residues. Deletions cut 2 bases from V and 3 bases from J, with 11 bases between. Germline V gives CDR1 MNHNS, CDR2 SASEGT.

J is TRBJ2-2 and V is TRBV2; 9 bases are a match to TRBD1. V was clipped by 5 bases and J by 5 bases; unmatched bases: 9. The CDR3 is 16 amino acids. Germline V CDR1 and CDR2: SNHLY, FYNNEI. The CDR3 bases are TGTGCCAGCAGTCGACGGGACAGGGAAGTAACCGGGGAGCTGTTTTTT. Translation: CASSRRDREVTGELFF.

The gene calls are TRBV19 and TRBJ1-2, with 8 bases matching TRBD1. The CDR3 spans 18 residues. V shed 2 bases and J 3 bases; nucleotides not matched to a gene: 14. Per germline, CDR1 LNHDA and CDR2 SQIVND (reference sequence). CDR3 coding DNA: TGTGCCAGTAGTATACCCCCTTATAGTGTACAGGGGGACTATGGCTACACCTTC. The encoded protein is CASSIPPYSVQGDYGYTF.

This clone was detected only a few times. V and J are TRBV6-1 and TRBJ2-7; 8 bases align to TRBD2. This CDR3 has 13 amino acids. With 8 bases clipped from V and 3 bases from J, the junction kept 6 bases outside the gene matches. Germline V gene sequence: CDR1 MNHNS, CDR2 SASEGT. CDR3 nucleotides: TGTGCCAGCCTTAGCGGGGCACACTACGAGCAGTACTTC. It translates to CASLSGAHYEQYF.

This clone was seen a handful of times. CDR3 bases: TGTGCCGCAGGGGACAGCTCCTCTGGAAACACCATATATTTT. Its protein is CAAGDSSSGNTIYF. The V gene is TRBV6-1, the J gene TRBJ1-3, with 7 bases fitting TRBD1. Trimming cost V 11 bases and J 0 bases; bases outside gene matches: 7. The germline gives CDR1 MNHNS, CDR2 SASEGT. There are 14 residues in the CDR3.

J is TRBJ2-3 and V is TRBV4-1; 9 bases line up with TRBD2. With 6 bases clipped from V and 5 bases from J, the junction kept 15 bases outside the gene matches. This CDR3 has 17 amino acids. In germline, CDR1 is MGHRA, CDR2 YSYEKL. The CDR3 region has the DNA TGCGCCAGCAGACCAAAATTGGCGGGAGGGCCGAAAGATACGCAGTATTTT. Translated, it gives CASRPKLAGGPKDTQYF.

This clone was counted between two and nine times. The gene calls are TRBV7-8 and TRBJ2-7; TRBD2 aligns across 9 bases. V lost 0 bases, J lost 1 base, and 16 bases stayed unmatched. The CDR3 is 20 residues long. Germline V lookup: CDR1 SGHVS, CDR2 FQNEAQ. The CDR3 spells CASSLAFLPTLAGPSYEQYF. In DNA form, the CDR3 reads TGTGCCAGCAGCTTAGCGTTCCTGCCGACTCTAGCGGGGCCTTCCTACGAGCAGTACTTC.

CDR3 DNA: TGTGCCAGCAGCCCTGGACCCACAGGCTGGGAGCTGTTTTTT. Translated: CASSPGPTGWELFF. This sequence joins TRBV11-3 and TRBJ2-2, with D perhaps matching TRBD1 (5 bases). The germline V gene has CDR1 SGHNT and CDR2 YENEEA. The CDR3 loop spans 14 amino acids. Trimming removed 5 bases at V and 9 bases at J, with 16 bases between. Complete variable domain (other parts from reference TRBV11-3 and TRBJ2-2): EAGVVQSPRYKIIEKKQPVAFWCNPISGHNTLYWYLQNLGQGPELLIRYENEEAVDDSQLPKDRFSAERLKGVDSTLKIQPAELGDSAVYLCASSPGPTGWELFFGEGSRLTVL.

The chain is built from TRBV4-1 and TRBJ2-1, with no clear D. The germline V gene encodes CDR1 MGHRA and CDR2 YSYEKL. The CDR3 runs to 16 residues. V dropped 4 bases and J dropped 2 bases, with 15 bases sitting between them. The CDR3 reads CASSPRVAPPYNEQFF. The CDR3 bases are TGCGCCAGCAGCCCACGAGTAGCCCCCCCCTACAATGAGCAGTTCTTC.

The chain uses TRBV4-1 and TRBJ2-5; no reliable D call. Per the germline V gene, CDR1 is MGHRA and CDR2 is YSYEKL. This CDR3 region has 13 residues. Trimming left V 5 bases short and J 4 bases short, with 11 bases between. The CDR3 sequence is CASSDPTGETQYF. The CDR3 DNA reads TGCGCCAGCAGCGACCCGACGGGAGAGACCCAGTACTTC.

The genes are TRBV5-6 and TRBJ2-7; the match to TRBD1 covers 9 bases. V was clipped by 0 bases and J by 7 bases; unmatched bases: 20. From germline, CDR1 is SGHDT and CDR2 YYEEEE. The CDR3 spans 19 residues. In nucleotides, the CDR3 is TGTGCCAGCAGCTTGGGGGCACTAAAAAGGACAGGGGTAGGCGAGGAGCAGTACTTC. It codes for CASSLGALKRTGVGEEQYF.

Comment on this clone: The identical CDR3 is also encoded by other nucleotide sequences in the sample. This chain uses TRBV5-1 with TRBJ2-7; the match to TRBD2 covers 11 bases. CDR1 and CDR2 (germline): SGHRS, YFSETQ. This CDR3 has 15 residues. The V gene end was trimmed by 0 bases and the J gene end by 1 base; junction bases not matched to a gene: 0. The CDR3 sequence: CASSLGLAGSYEQYF. In DNA form, the CDR3 reads TGCGCCAGCAGCTTGGGACTAGCGGGGTCCTACGAGCAGTACTTC.

V and J are TRBV5-1 and TRBJ2-1; 8 bases fit TRBD2. Per germline, CDR1 SGHRS and CDR2 YFSETQ. The junction had 4 bases not matched to a gene; V was cut back by 0 bases and J by 5 bases. The CDR3 length is 15 residues. CDR3 sequence: CASSLAGGGNNEQFF. CDR3 coding DNA: TGCGCCAGCAGCTTGGCCGGGGGGGGGAACAATGAGCAGTTCTTC.

CDR3 DNA: TGTGCCAGCAGTTTGCAACCGGGACTAGCTGGCGAGCAGTTCTTC. Amino acids: CASSLQPGLAGEQFF. The chain recombines TRBV28 with TRBJ2-1; TRBD2 agrees at 9 bases. The CDR3 runs to 15 residues. Trimming at V came to 3 bases and at J to 10 bases, leaving 10 bases not matched to a gene. Per germline, CDR1 MDHEN and CDR2 SYDVKM.

This chain connects TRBV7-9 to TRBJ2-3, with 7 positions matching TRBD2. This CDR3 is 17 amino acids long. Trimming cost V 5 bases and J 0 bases; bases outside gene matches: 11. CDR1 and CDR2 from the germline V gene are SEHNR and FQNEAQ (reference sequence). CDR3 DNA sequence: TGTGCCAGCAGCCCCTGGGTGGGGGAGGGGAGCACAGATACGCAGTATTTT. This sequence encodes CASSPWVGEGSTDTQYF.

The chain couples TRBV7-9 to TRBJ2-7; D gene unclear. The V gene lost 4 bases and the J gene lost 0 bases, with 22 bases spanning the gap. The V gene's germline CDR1 is SEHNR and CDR2 FQNEAQ (reference sequence). CDR3 length: 18 residues. CDR3 DNA sequence: TGTGCCAGCAGCTCAGCAAGCTGGCTCCTAGAGTCCTCCTACGAGCAGTACTTC. This codes for CASSSASWLLESSYEQYF.

This rearrangement joins TRBV11-2 to TRBJ2-7, with unresolved D. Germline lookup yields CDR1 SGHAT and CDR2 FQNNGV. The CDR3 totals 12 residues. With 4 bases removed from V and 1 base from J, the gap between germline ends came to 5 bases. The CDR3 coding sequence is TGTGCCAGCAGCTCCTCTTCCTACGAGCAGTACTTC. As protein: CASSSSSYEQYF.

The V gene is TRBV11-2, the J gene TRBJ2-5, with a weak D call TRBD2 (6 bases). The CDR3 totals 16 residues. Germline-derived CDR1 and CDR2 are SGHAT and FQNNGV. The V gene lost 5 bases and the J gene lost 2 bases, with 18 bases spanning the gap. CDR3 DNA sequence: TGTGCCAGCAGCCCACCCGGGACTTCCATTCAAGAGACCCAGTACTTC. Its translation: CASSPPGTSIQETQYF.

This clone showed up just once. The chain uses TRBV27 and TRBJ1-3; 7 bases agree with TRBD1. Trimming removed 5 bases from V and 1 base from J; junction bases left unmatched: 14. The CDR3 length is 18 residues. The V gene's germline CDR1 is MNHEY and CDR2 SMNVEV (reference sequence). CDR3 sequence (DNA): TGTGCCAGCAGTCCACAGGGGCTACCCCCGTTGTCTGGAAACACCATATATTTT. Protein sequence: CASSPQGLPPLSGNTIYF.